The clone carrying this T cell receptor (beta chain) was detected only once. Germline V gene sequence: CDR1 MGHDK, CDR2 SYGVNS. V was shortened by 8 bases and J by 7 bases, with 17 bases between the two germline ends. The CDR3 sequence is 14 residues long. This entry is derived from a study of technical replicates of blood from several donors. The repertoire was sequenced with immunoSEQ multiplex PCR; TCRdb's copy has only in-frame clones and lacks some. Found here are some 85,000 clones, 94% of them singletons; the top ten hold approximately 0.41%. The J gene is TRBJ1-4, the V gene TRBV25-1; D perhaps matches TRBD1 (5 bases). This sequence originates from a human donor in good health. Sequenced sample: T cells isolated from PBMCs. This chain's CDR3 is CASRLQGSGEKLFF. CDR3 DNA sequence: TGTGCCAGCCGACTTCAGGGTAGCGGTGAAAAACTGTTTTTT.